The 20 T cell receptor beta chains presented below share a single source sample, sequenced in a study of CD8 T cells in Susac syndrome. Reverse transcription used roughly 0.45 to 1 ug RNA and random hexamers. Each CDR3 protein gets one entry after TCRdb re-called the immunoSEQ multiplex PCR reads with MiXCR. The sample has under 250,000 distinct CDR3 sequences, 85% to 95% seen once. Input material: CD4+ T cells from PBMCs. Source of these receptors: a human donor with Susac syndrome.

Only one count was recorded for this clonotype. V usage is TRBV9 and J usage is TRBJ2-5; 11 positions agree with TRBD2. V gave up 4 bases and J gave up 5 bases; unmatched junction bases: 10. Germline values: CDR1 SGDLS, CDR2 YYNGEE. This CDR3 comprises 16 residues. The CDR3 here is CASSPRRLAGTETQYF. DNA for the CDR3: TGTGCCAGCAGCCCCCGACGACTAGCGGGGACGGAGACCCAGTACTTC.

The J gene is TRBJ2-7, the V gene TRBV18; 7 bases agree with TRBD1. Unmatched junction bases numbered 6, after V lost 6 bases and J lost 1 base. CDR1 and CDR2 (germline): KGHSH, LQKENI. The CDR3 runs 14 residues. The CDR3 here is CASSTRTGSYEQYF. CDR3 DNA sequence: TGTGCCAGCTCCACGAGGACAGGTTCCTACGAGCAGTACTTC.

The chain's CDR3 is CASSRGQTYEQYF. CDR3 bases: TGCGCCAGCAGCAGGGGACAGACCTACGAGCAGTACTTC. V is TRBV5-1 and J is TRBJ2-7, with TRBD1 matching over 7 bases. CDR1 and CDR2 (germline): SGHRS, YFSETQ. The CDR3 has 13 amino acids. V lost 4 bases and J lost 2; bases outside the gene matches: 3.

This sequence joins TRBV25-1 and TRBJ1-2; TRBD1 agrees at 11 bases. With V trimmed by 4 bases and J by 8 bases, 9 bases remained unmatched. The germline V gene has CDR1 MGHDK and CDR2 SYGVNS. This CDR3 is built from 15 residues. CDR3 protein: CASSAPGQGVGGYTF. The CDR3 DNA is TGTGCCAGCAGTGCTCCGGGACAGGGGGTTGGAGGCTACACCTTC.

This chain uses TRBV2 with TRBJ2-3; 7 bases map to TRBD1. Germline assignment: CDR1 SNHLY and CDR2 FYNNEI. V was pared by 7 bases and J by 1 base, with 5 bases of the junction left unmatched. This CDR3 has 14 residues. The CDR3: CASTGTARTDTQYF. DNA of the CDR3: TGTGCCAGCACCGGGACAGCCCGCACAGATACGCAGTATTTT.

The V and J genes are TRBV19 and TRBJ1-1; TRBD1 agrees at 9 bases. Germline V gene data show CDR1 as LNHDA and CDR2 as SQIVND (reference sequence). The CDR3 length is 16 residues. V was clipped by 5 bases and J by 1 base; unmatched bases: 8. The CDR3 coding sequence is TGTGCCAGTAGTCAGCGGACAGGGGAGTGGAACACTGAAGCTTTCTTT. Amino acids: CASSQRTGEWNTEAFF.

This chain uses TRBV30 with TRBJ1-2; 9 nucleotides align to TRBD1. The V gene's germline CDR1 is GTSNPN and CDR2 SVGIG (reference sequence). This CDR3 comprises 15 residues. Trimming at V came to 5 bases and at J to 5 bases, leaving 12 bases not matched to a gene. The DNA for the CDR3 is TGTGCCTGGTATAGGGACAGGGCCGACGGGTATGGCTACACCTTC. It encodes CAWYRDRADGYGYTF.

The chain couples TRBV5-4 to TRBJ1-4, with a tentative D call TRBD1 (5 bases). The V gene lost 0 bases and the J gene lost 4 bases, with 13 bases spanning the gap. The CDR3 contains 16 residues. Germline CDR1 reads SGHNT; CDR2 reads YYREEE (reference sequence). In nucleotides, the CDR3 is TGTGCCAGCAGCTTGGTTCGGGGACTCGATAATGAAAAACTGTTTTTT. Its protein is CASSLVRGLDNEKLFF.

The rearrangement links TRBV6-5 to TRBJ1-2; D is perhaps TRBD1 (6 bases). The CDR3 extends over 16 amino acids. Germline V gives CDR1 MNHEY, CDR2 SVGAGI. Trimming removed 0 bases from V and 0 bases from J, with 11 bases in between. In DNA form, the CDR3 reads TGTGCCAGCAGTTACTCCTACTGGACAGCTAACTATGGCTACACCTTC. Residues: CASSYSYWTANYGYTF.

The V and J genes are TRBV6-1 and TRBJ1-1; 9 bases align to TRBD1. Germline V lookup: CDR1 MNHNS, CDR2 SASEGT. There are 13 residues in the CDR3. V trimming: 5 bases; J trimming: 5 bases; junction bases outside the gene matches: 3. This chain's CDR3 is CASSNRGQTEAFF. The CDR3 DNA sequence: TGTGCCAGCAGTAACAGGGGGCAGACTGAAGCTTTCTTT.

The gene calls are TRBV6-5 and TRBJ2-5; D possibly matches TRBD1 or TRBD2 (5 bases each). CDR3 length equals 17 residues. The germline V gene encodes CDR1 MNHEY and CDR2 SVGAGI. V shed 0 bases and J shed 5 bases, with 19 bases lying between them. CDR3: CASSYSQDGAGMETQYF. CDR3 in DNA: TGTGCCAGCAGTTACTCCCAGGACGGGGCCGGGATGGAGACCCAGTACTTC.

This clonotype was counted once. The chain has TRBV30 and TRBJ1-4; unclear D gene. The germline V gene has CDR1 GTSNPN and CDR2 SVGIG (reference sequence). The V gene lost 2 bases and the J gene lost 6 bases, with 13 bases spanning the gap. This CDR3 has 14 amino acids. The CDR3 bases are TGTGCCTGGAGTTCAACCAAGCTATATGAAAAACTGTTTTTT. Translation: CAWSSTKLYEKLFF.

The chain combines TRBV7-9 with TRBJ1-1; a weak D match, TRBD1 (5 bases). This CDR3 comprises 13 residues. Germline CDR1 is SEHNR and CDR2 is FQNEAQ (reference sequence). V lost 2 bases and J lost 3, with 7 bases in between. For the CDR3, the DNA is TGTGCCAGCAGCTTAACAGGTTACACTGAAGCTTTCTTT. Translating it yields CASSLTGYTEAFF. Full variable domain (rest looked up from reference TRBV7-9 and TRBJ1-1): DTGVSQNPRHKITKRGQNVTFRCDPISEHNRLYWYRQTLGQGPEFLTYFQNEAQLEKSRLLSDRFSAERPKGSFSTLEIQRTEQGDSAMYLCASSLTGYTEAFFGQGTRLTVV.

The J gene is TRBJ1-1, the V gene TRBV5-1; D uncertain. V lost 0 bases and J lost 3, with 12 bases in between. The CDR3 has 15 residues. Germline lookup yields CDR1 SGHRS and CDR2 YFSETQ. The CDR3 DNA follows: TGCGCCAGCAGCTTGGATCCAGGAGCCTACACTGAAGCTTTCTTT. It yields the protein CASSLDPGAYTEAFF.

The chain employs TRBV6-2 or TRBV6-3 and TRBJ2-5, with D possibly matching TRBD2 (6 bases). Deletions cut 6 bases from V and 5 bases from J, with 13 bases between. Germline-derived CDR1 and CDR2 are MNHEY and SVGEGT. This CDR3 comprises 13 residues. CDR3 DNA sequence: TGTGCCAGCAGAGTCGCAGGGAGGGAGACCCAGTACTTC. Translating gives CASRVAGRETQYF.

The chain has TRBV9 and TRBJ1-6; tentative D call: TRBD1 (5 bases). The CDR3 is made up of 16 amino acids. Trimming removed 0 bases from V and 5 bases from J, with 12 bases in between. Germline V gene sequence: CDR1 SGDLS, CDR2 YYNGEE. The CDR3, as DNA: TGTGCCAGCAGCGTAGCTCAGGGTTCCGATAATTCACCCCTCCACTTT. Its translation is CASSVAQGSDNSPLHF.

For the CDR3, the DNA is TGTGCCTGGAGTGAAGCCCAGGGGATCGCTGAAGCTTTCTTT. It translates to CAWSEAQGIAEAFF. The chain joins TRBV30 to TRBJ1-1, with D possibly being TRBD1 (6 bases). The ends were cut back, 1 base at V and 6 bases at J, with 15 bases in the middle. In germline, CDR1 is GTSNPN, CDR2 SVGIG (reference sequence). The CDR3 runs 14 residues. The variable domain in full, with the rest retrieved from reference TRBV30 and TRBJ1-1, is SQTIHQWPATLVQPVGSPLSLECTVEGTSNPNLYWYRQAAGRGLQLLFYSVGIGQISSEVPQNLSASRPQDRQFILSSKKLLLSDSGFYLCAWSEAQGIAEAFFGQGTRLTVV.

This clonotype was observed once. The chain has TRBV9 and TRBJ2-7, with a weak D call TRBD2 (5 bases). The CDR3 runs 15 residues. Germline V gives CDR1 SGDLS, CDR2 YYNGEE. V shed 4 bases and J shed 6 bases, with 20 bases lying between them. Written as DNA, the CDR3 is TGTGCCAGCAGCCAAAATCCGGGGAGTCAGCGCGAGCAGTACTTC. Translated, it gives CASSQNPGSQREQYF.

V usage is TRBV9 and J usage is TRBJ2-3; TRBD1 matches at 7 bases. V dropped 3 bases and J dropped 6; count of bases not matched to a gene: 10. CDR3 length: 15 amino acids. CDR1 and CDR2 (germline): SGDLS, YYNGEE. CDR3 amino acids: CASSASTGSTDTQYF. In nucleotides, the CDR3 is TGTGCCAGCAGCGCCTCGACAGGGTCAACGGATACGCAGTATTTT.

The CDR3 DNA is TGTGCCAGCAGCTCGAGCCCGTTGGACAGGGCCCACGAGCAGTACTTC. Translation gives CASSSSPLDRAHEQYF. The chain uses TRBV6-2 or TRBV6-3 and TRBJ2-7; 8 nucleotides align to TRBD1. The CDR3 length is 16 residues. CDR1 is MNHEY and CDR2 is SVGEGT in the germline V gene. Germline trimming cut 6 bases from V and 5 bases from J; bases unmatched to any gene: 15.